This T cell receptor (beta chain) was identified in a study of CD8 T cells in ankylosing spondylitis (dated by TCRdb to about 2017). With regard to the full study: To find TCR variants linked to disease, the study profiled T cell receptor beta repertoires in ankylosing spondylitis patients and healthy donors. The full study cohort comprised approximately 23 ankylosing spondylitis patients and about a hundred healthy donors. Peripheral blood was sampled, and synovial fluid was also collected from ankylosing spondylitis patients.

What the work shows at the level of the full study, not this receptor alone: According to the report, matched synovial fluid samples from ankylosing spondylitis patients were significantly enriched for the disease-linked clones. A TCR beta motif of 8 or 9 highly homologous amino acid variants appeared characteristic of blood from ankylosing spondylitis patients. The disease-linked clones showed a CD8+ phenotype and occurred at relatively low frequencies in peripheral blood. Some TCR beta motif variants had previously been reported in synovial fluid and blood of reactive arthritis patients, which suggested common disease-initiation mechanisms.

As to this clonotype: The clone's antigen remains unknown. The input lacks base qualities; no much larger clone sits a single base away.

The sample was run on an Illumina HiSeq 2500. TCR beta libraries were prepared by quantitative 5'-RACE with molecular barcodes. On the study's bioinformatics: A new computational method, built on a probabilistic model of VDJ rearrangement, was used to identify disease-linked TCR variants. Clones were called with MiXCR by TCRdb after fastp trimmed the public reads at Q25, and only in-frame beta chains were retained. Rows merge per CDR3 protein into single entries with the most common DNA and genes. The V and J calls shown here were made by TCRdb, not taken from the authors' results. This sample gives around 770,000 distinct CDR3 sequences in total; around 17% of them show up just once. Of the sample, about a fifth is held by the ten largest clones. CDR1 and CDR2 (LGHDT, YNNKEL) derive from the germline V gene (reference sequence). V gives up 2 bases and J gives up 4 bases, and the segment between their germline ends measures 11 bases. Including the terminal cysteine and phenylalanine, the CDR3 comprises 14 residues. The CDR3 DNA has 42 bases and is translated from base 1.

Recombination linked TRBV3-1 to TRBJ1-2; no D gene can be assigned with confidence. The sequence came from a male donor with ankylosing spondylitis. The sequenced sample was blood, either unsorted or a sorted T cell fraction (not recorded which). The CDR3 loop reads CASSQTISPYGYTF. The bases are TGTGCCAGCAGCCAAACTATATCCCCCTATGGCTACACCTTC.